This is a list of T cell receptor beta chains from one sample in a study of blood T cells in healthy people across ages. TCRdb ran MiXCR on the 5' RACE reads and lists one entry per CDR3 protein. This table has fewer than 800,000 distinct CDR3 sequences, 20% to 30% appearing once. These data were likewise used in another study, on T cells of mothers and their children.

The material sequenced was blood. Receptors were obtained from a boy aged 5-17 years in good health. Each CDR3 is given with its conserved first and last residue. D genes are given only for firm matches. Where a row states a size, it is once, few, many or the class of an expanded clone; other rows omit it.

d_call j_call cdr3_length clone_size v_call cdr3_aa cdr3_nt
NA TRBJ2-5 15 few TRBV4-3 CASSQGGQAGGTQYF TGCGCCAGCAGCCAGGGGGGACAAGCCGGAGGGACCCAGTACTTC
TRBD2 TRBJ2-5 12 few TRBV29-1 CSVLQLAGEQYF TGCAGCGTTCTCCAATTGGCGGGAGAGCAGTACTTC
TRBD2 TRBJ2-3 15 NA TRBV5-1 CASSLAGPSTDTQYF TGCGCCAGCAGCTTAGCGGGACCCAGCACAGATACGCAGTATTTT
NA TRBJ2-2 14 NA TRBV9 CASSVMGNTGDLFF TGTGCCAGCAGCGTAATGGGAAACACCGGGGACCTGTTTTTT
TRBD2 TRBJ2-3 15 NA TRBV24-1 CATSDPSGSTDTQYF TGTGCCACCAGTGATCCTAGCGGGAGCACAGATACGCAGTATTTT
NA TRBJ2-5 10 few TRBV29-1 CSGGDETQYF TGCAGCGGAGGAGACGAGACCCAGTACTTC
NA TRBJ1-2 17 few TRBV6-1 CASSMNFGHLVNYGYTF TGTGCCAGCAGTATGAACTTTGGACATCTTGTAAACTATGGCTACACCTTC
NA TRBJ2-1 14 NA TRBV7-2 CASSLVAQAGEQFF TGTGCCAGCAGCTTAGTGGCACAGGCTGGGGAGCAGTTCTTC
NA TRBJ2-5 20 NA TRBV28 CASSFEAGLSSGDWLETQYF TGTGCCAGCAGTTTTGAGGCCGGCCTAAGTTCTGGGGATTGGTTGGAGACCCAGTACTTC
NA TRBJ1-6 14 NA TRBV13 CASSSGTKDSPLHF TGTGCCAGCAGCTCCGGGACAAAGGATTCACCCCTCCACTTT
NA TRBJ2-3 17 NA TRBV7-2 CASSSVGGAYRTDTQYF TGTGCCAGCAGCTCGGTTGGGGGGGCTTACCGCACAGATACGCAGTATTTT
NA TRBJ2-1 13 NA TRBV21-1 CASSRMTGPTQFF TGTGCCAGCAGCAGAATGACCGGACCCACCCAGTTCTTC
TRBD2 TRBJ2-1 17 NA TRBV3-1 CASSFRLAGGSYNEQFF TGTGCCAGCAGCTTCCGACTAGCGGGGGGGTCCTACAATGAGCAGTTCTTC
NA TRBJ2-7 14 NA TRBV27 CASSLSGYSYEQYF TGTGCCAGCAGTTTATCGGGGTACTCCTACGAGCAGTACTTC
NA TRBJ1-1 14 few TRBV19 CASRSRLERTEAFF TGTGCCAGTAGATCAAGGTTGGAGAGGACTGAAGCTTTCTTT
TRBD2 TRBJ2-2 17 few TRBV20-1 CSARGRKAGEGSGELFF TGCAGTGCTAGAGGCAGAAAAGCGGGAGAAGGGAGCGGGGAGCTGTTTTTT
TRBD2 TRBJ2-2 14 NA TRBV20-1 CSALAGLNTGELFF TGCAGTGCGTTAGCGGGACTTAACACCGGGGAGCTGTTTTTT
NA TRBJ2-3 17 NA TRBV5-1 CASSLVFQGTRTDTQYF TGCGCCAGCAGCTTGGTTTTCCAGGGTACCCGCACAGATACGCAGTATTTT
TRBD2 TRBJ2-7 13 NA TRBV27 CASSSGLAGAQYF TGTGCCAGCAGTTCCGGACTAGCGGGCGCGCAGTACTTC
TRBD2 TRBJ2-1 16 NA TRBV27 CASSLNGLAGVNEQFF TGTGCCAGCAGTTTAAACGGACTAGCGGGAGTCAATGAGCAGTTCTTC
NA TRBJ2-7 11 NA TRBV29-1 CSVVGPTEQYF TGCAGCGTTGTTGGCCCCACCGAGCAGTACTTC
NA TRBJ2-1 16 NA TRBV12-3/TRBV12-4 CASSFLGSLWYNEQFF TGTGCCAGCAGTTTTCTAGGGTCCTTGTGGTACAATGAGCAGTTCTTC
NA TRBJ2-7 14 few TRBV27 CASSLHVGSYEQYF TGTGCCAGCAGTTTACATGTGGGTTCCTACGAGCAGTACTTC
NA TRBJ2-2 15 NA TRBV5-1 CASSLRQDNTGELFF TGCGCCAGCAGCTTGAGACAGGACAACACCGGGGAGCTGTTTTTT
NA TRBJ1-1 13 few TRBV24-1 CATSTQGFTEAFF TGTGCCACCAGTACCCAGGGGTTCACTGAAGCTTTCTTT
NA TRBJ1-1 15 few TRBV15 CATSGYREVATEAFF TGTGCCACCAGCGGCTACAGGGAGGTAGCCACTGAAGCTTTCTTT
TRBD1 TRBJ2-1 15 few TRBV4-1 CASSLPDRLYNEQFF TGCGCCAGCAGCCTCCCGGACAGGCTCTACAATGAGCAGTTCTTC